The clone carrying this T cell receptor (beta chain) occurred a few times. Its antigen is not known. This sample stems from a study of vaccination and CD4 T cells after COVID-19. About the study: At a median around 72 days (range 14 to 241) after dose two, post-vaccine samples were obtained.

Stated treatment: approximately 11-day PBMC culture with coronavirus spike peptide pools or control peptides (ViraFEST assay). Sequencing of the DNA from cultured CD4+ T cells was carried out with the Oncomine TCR Beta short-read assay. TCRdb passed the PCR reads through MiXCR, listing each CDR3 protein once. The table lists about 27,000 distinct CDR3 sequences, about 60% of them singletons. V was clipped by 4 bases and J by 0 bases, with 12 bases between them. The CDR3 is made up of 14 amino acids. Germline V gene sequence: CDR1 GTSNPN, CDR2 SVGIG (reference sequence). This chain joins TRBV30 and TRBJ2-5; no definite D call. The sequence derives from a human donor who received a COVID-19 vaccine. Specimen: CD4+ T cells from blood, cultured in vitro, collected after SARS-CoV-2 vaccination. CDR3 residues: CAWNRARNQETQYF. Here the CDR3 DNA reads TGTGCCTGGAACAGAGCAAGGAACCAAGAGACCCAGTACTTC. Drawing the rest from reference TRBV30 and TRBJ2-5, the complete variable domain is SQTIHQWPATLVQPVGSPLSLECTVEGTSNPNLYWYRQAAGRGLQLLFYSVGIGQISSEVPQNLSASRPQDRQFILSSKKLLLSDSGFYLCAWNRARNQETQYFGPGTRLLVL.